Listed below are T cell receptor beta chains from one sample, sequenced in a study of cytomegalovirus exposure and HLA in healthy donors. TCRdb's table, derived via immunoSEQ multiplex PCR, lists solely in-frame clones and lacks some. The data show about 130,000 clones, with approximately 80% seen just once and 2.5% to 3.5% held by the top ten. Sequenced material: PBMCs. The receptor set was obtained from a young woman in good health and CMV-seropositive. CDR3s include the opening cysteine and the closing phenylalanine or tryptophan. The order of the fields is CDR3 DNA, CDR3 protein, V gene, J gene, clone size, D gene. A D gene is named only where the DNA matches it firmly. The size of a clone is reported for some rows only, either as once, few or many, or as a class for expanded clones.

DNA: TGTGCCAGCAGCTCCACTACAGGGGGGAATGAGCAGTTCTTC
CDR3: CASSSTTGGNEQFF
V: TRBV5-6
J: TRBJ2-1
size: -
D: TRBD1

DNA: TGTGCCAGCAGTGACAGGCAGGGGGTCGGAGAGACCCAGTACTTC
CDR3: CASSDRQGVGETQYF
V: TRBV6-1
J: TRBJ2-5
size: -
D: TRBD1

DNA: TGTGCCAGCAGCTTGGGGGACAGAAACTACAATGAGCAGTTCTTC
CDR3: CASSLGDRNYNEQFF
V: TRBV5-4
J: TRBJ2-1
size: -
D: TRBD1

DNA: TGTGCCAGCAGTGAGGTGGCACAAGAGACCCAGTACTTC
CDR3: CASSEVAQETQYF
V: TRBV6-4
J: TRBJ2-5
size: -
D: -

DNA: TGTGCCAGCAGCCGGGACTTGACTAGCGGGTCCTACAATGAGCAGTTCTTC
CDR3: CASSRDLTSGSYNEQFF
V: TRBV7-6
J: TRBJ2-1
size: -
D: TRBD2

DNA: TGTGCCAGCCTAAACCAGGGTTATAGCAATCAGCCCCAGCATTTT
CDR3: CASLNQGYSNQPQHF
V: TRBV19
J: TRBJ1-5
size: once
D: -

DNA: TGTGCCAGCAGCTTAGGTGGGCAGGGTGAAGCTTTCTTT
CDR3: CASSLGGQGEAFF
V: TRBV5-6
J: TRBJ1-1
size: -
D: -

DNA: TGTGCCAGCAGCGTAGAAGGGGGAGTCCACAATGAGCAGTTCTTC
CDR3: CASSVEGGVHNEQFF
V: TRBV9
J: TRBJ2-1
size: -
D: -

DNA: TGTGCCAGCAGCCCCCAAGAGGGTTTGGAACTGTTTTTT
CDR3: CASSPQEGLELFF
V: TRBV14
J: TRBJ1-4
size: few
D: -

DNA: TGTGCCAGCAGCTTGTGGGGGGAGACAGATACGCAGTATTTT
CDR3: CASSLWGETDTQYF
V: TRBV7-7
J: TRBJ2-3
size: -
D: -

DNA: TGTGCCAGCAGTGAGGCAGGACAGAACACTGAAGCTTTCTTT
CDR3: CASSEAGQNTEAFF
V: TRBV25-1
J: TRBJ1-1
size: -
D: -

DNA: TGCGCCAGCAGTCTGGCAGGGGGTTCTGGAAACACCATATATTTT
CDR3: CASSLAGGSGNTIYF
V: TRBV10-1
J: TRBJ1-3
size: -
D: TRBD1

DNA: TGTGCCAGCAGCATCCCGCCCGGGACAGGTGAAGCCAACAATGAGCAGTTCTTC
CDR3: CASSIPPGTGEANNEQFF
V: TRBV21-1
J: TRBJ2-1
size: -
D: -

DNA: TGTGCCAGCAGCAGGGACACCAAGACCTACGAGCAGTACTTC
CDR3: CASSRDTKTYEQYF
V: TRBV27
J: TRBJ2-7
size: once
D: -

DNA: TGTGCCAGCAGTTACACCACAGGGGGCAGGACAGATACGCAGTATTTT
CDR3: CASSYTTGGRTDTQYF
V: TRBV6-5
J: TRBJ2-3
size: -
D: TRBD1

DNA: TGTGCCAGCAGTTCAACAGGGTCGGGCACTGAAGCTTTCTTT
CDR3: CASSSTGSGTEAFF
V: TRBV7-9
J: TRBJ1-1
size: -
D: -

DNA: TGCGCCAGCAGCGGGGGACAGGGAGAGGTGGATGGCTACACCTTC
CDR3: CASSGGQGEVDGYTF
V: TRBV5-1
J: TRBJ1-2
size: -
D: TRBD1

DNA: TGTGCCAGCAGTTACACGGGACAGGGGGTAGATGAGCAGTTCTTC
CDR3: CASSYTGQGVDEQFF
V: TRBV6-5
J: TRBJ2-1
size: -
D: TRBD1

DNA: TGTGCCAGCAGCCTCGAGGGTGCGAACACTGAAGCTTTCTTT
CDR3: CASSLEGANTEAFF
V: TRBV7-9
J: TRBJ1-1
size: -
D: -

DNA: TGTGCCAGCAACCAACTAGCGGGGGGGCCAGAGACCCAGTACTTC
CDR3: CASNQLAGGPETQYF
V: TRBV5-8
J: TRBJ2-5
size: -
D: TRBD2

DNA: TGTGCCAGCAGCTTATATCGATTCCCCCGGGACAGGGGTAATGAGCAGTTCTTC
CDR3: CASSLYRFPRDRGNEQFF
V: TRBV7-9
J: TRBJ2-1
size: -
D: TRBD1

DNA: TGTGCCAGCAGCCTACCTAGCGGGGGGGCCTCTGAGCAGTTCTTC
CDR3: CASSLPSGGASEQFF
V: TRBV7-6
J: TRBJ2-1
size: -
D: TRBD2

DNA: TGTGCCAGCACCCGGACAGGGGAGCTCGATGAGCAGTTCTTC
CDR3: CASTRTGELDEQFF
V: TRBV7-9
J: TRBJ2-1
size: -
D: TRBD1

DNA: TGTGCCAGCAGCCCATTCCCAGGACAGGGCGGTACTGAAGCTTTCTTT
CDR3: CASSPFPGQGGTEAFF
V: TRBV7-3
J: TRBJ1-1
size: once
D: TRBD1

DNA: TGTGCCAGCAATATGGGAGGCCCTAAACTTCTAGCCAAAAACATTCAGTACTTC
CDR3: CASNMGGPKLLAKNIQYF
V: TRBV21-1
J: TRBJ2-4
size: -
D: -

DNA: TGCGCCAGCCACTCGGGGCAGGGGTGGACCTTC
CDR3: CASHSGQGWTF
V: TRBV23-1
J: TRBJ1-2
size: -
D: -

DNA: TGTGCCAGCAGCTTACCCTACGAGGGTTCACCCCTCCACTTT
CDR3: CASSLPYEGSPLHF
V: TRBV11-2
J: TRBJ1-6
size: -
D: -

DNA: TGTGCCAGCCGAGAAGGGGGGGCCCCAACAGATACGCAGTATTTT
CDR3: CASREGGAPTDTQYF
V: TRBV6-6
J: TRBJ2-3
size: -
D: -

DNA: TGCGCCAGCAGAATTCCGGGAGCTATCCTCGTCATGAACACTGAAGCTTTCTTT
CDR3: CASRIPGAILVMNTEAFF
V: TRBV10-2
J: TRBJ1-1
size: -
D: -

DNA: TGTGCCAGCAGCTATTCCGGGACAGGTGGGGGAAAACTGTTTTTT
CDR3: CASSYSGTGGGKLFF
V: TRBV13
J: TRBJ1-4
size: -
D: TRBD1

DNA: TGTGCCAGCAGTTTGGACAGGGGCGGCAATCAGCCCCAGCATTTT
CDR3: CASSLDRGGNQPQHF
V: TRBV2
J: TRBJ1-5
size: -
D: TRBD1

DNA: TGTGCCAGCAGCTTTTCGACAGGGGGCACCGGGGAGCTGTTTTTT
CDR3: CASSFSTGGTGELFF
V: TRBV7-3
J: TRBJ2-2
size: -
D: TRBD1

DNA: TGCGCCAGCAGCCCCGGGGACAGGGGAGACGGCTACACCTTC
CDR3: CASSPGDRGDGYTF
V: TRBV4-1
J: TRBJ1-2
size: -
D: TRBD1

DNA: TGCAGCGTTGTTATGCAGGGTGGATTGGAGACCCAGTACTTC
CDR3: CSVVMQGGLETQYF
V: TRBV29-1
J: TRBJ2-5
size: -
D: -

DNA: TGCGCCAGCAGCCAAGATCGCGGGGGAGATACGCAGTATTTT
CDR3: CASSQDRGGDTQYF
V: TRBV4-1
J: TRBJ2-3
size: -
D: TRBD2

DNA: TGTGCCAGCAGTTTACTAAGGGGGCTGGAGACCCAGTACTTC
CDR3: CASSLLRGLETQYF
V: TRBV28
J: TRBJ2-5
size: few
D: TRBD1